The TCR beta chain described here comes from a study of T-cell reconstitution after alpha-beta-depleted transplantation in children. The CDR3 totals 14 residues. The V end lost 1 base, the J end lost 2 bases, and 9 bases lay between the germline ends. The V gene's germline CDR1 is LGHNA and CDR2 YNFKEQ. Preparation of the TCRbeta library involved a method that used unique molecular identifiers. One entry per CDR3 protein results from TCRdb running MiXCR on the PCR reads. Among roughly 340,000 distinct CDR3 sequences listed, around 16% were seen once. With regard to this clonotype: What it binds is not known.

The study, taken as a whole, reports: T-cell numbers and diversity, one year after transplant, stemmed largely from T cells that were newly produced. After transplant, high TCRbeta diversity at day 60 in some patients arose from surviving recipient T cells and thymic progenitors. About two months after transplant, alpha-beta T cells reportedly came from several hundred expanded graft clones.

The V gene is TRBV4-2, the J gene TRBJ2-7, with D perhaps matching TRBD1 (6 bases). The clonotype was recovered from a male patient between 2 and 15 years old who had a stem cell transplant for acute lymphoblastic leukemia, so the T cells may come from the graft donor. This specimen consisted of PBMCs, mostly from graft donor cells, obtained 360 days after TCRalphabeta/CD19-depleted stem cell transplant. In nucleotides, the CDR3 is TGTGCCAGCAGCCAAGGAACAGGGCCCTACGAGCAGTACTTC. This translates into CASSQGTGPYEQYF.